This record covers a single TCR beta chain. The data were obtained in a study of blood T cell repertoires in COVID-19. With 1 base clipped from V and 9 bases from J, the junction kept 5 bases outside the gene matches. Looked up from germline, CDR1 is LGHDT and CDR2 is YNNKEL (reference sequence). This CDR3 is built from 15 residues. Assignment of participants to cohorts was predicated upon participant-reported clinical history. This table comes from immunoSEQ multiplex PCR, and its TCRdb copy is limited to in-frame clones, with some not included. The sample has 300,000 to 350,000 clones; 70% to 90% are singletons.

The rearrangement joins TRBV3-1 (or the pseudogene TRBV3-2) to TRBJ2-1; 11 bases match TRBD2. The source material was PBMCs or T cells enriched from blood (not recorded which). The receptor was isolated from a man younger than 40 who had recovered from COVID-19. CDR3 coding DNA: TGTGCCAGCAGCCAAGTTAGCGGGGGGGTTAGTGAGCAGTTCTTC. Amino acids: CASSQVSGGVSEQFF.